The 12 T cell receptor beta chains below come from one sample, sequenced in a study of control samples from healthy donors and cancer patients (dated by TCRdb to 2018 to 2021). Receptor amplification or capture employed the immunoSEQ multiplex PCR assay. TCRdb holds this immuneACCESS table with in-frame rearrangements only. Some clones are missing; in checked studies, unresolved V genes explain under half, and the rest has no known cause. The sample table lists about 170,000 clones, about 90% of them with a count of one. The top ten clonotypes cover around 2% of the sample. Specimen: blood. The receptors here all came from a woman in her thirties or forties in good health.

The gene calls are TRBV19 and TRBJ1-1; D unclear. V was trimmed by 3 bases and J by 2 bases, leaving 7 bases between them. The CDR3 is 13 amino acids. The germline CDR1 and CDR2 sequences are LNHDA and SQIVND (reference sequence). The CDR3 region is CASSIGVNTEAFF. CDR3 in DNA: TGTGCCAGTAGTATCGGGGTTAACACTGAAGCTTTCTTT.

Only one count was recorded for this clone. The chain employs TRBV3-1 (or the pseudogene TRBV3-2) and TRBJ2-7; a possible D gene is TRBD2 (6 bases). Trimming removed 1 base from V and 4 bases from J, with 14 bases in between. CDR1 and CDR2 from the germline V gene are LGHDT and YNNKEL (reference sequence). The CDR3 is made up of 15 amino acids. CDR3 protein: CASSQGTGTEYEQYF. The CDR3 DNA sequence: TGTGCCAGCAGCCAAGGGACTGGGACTGAATACGAGCAGTACTTC.

V is TRBV5-1 and J is TRBJ2-1; D gene unclear. In germline, CDR1 is SGHRS, CDR2 YFSETQ. This CDR3 has 14 residues. The germline V and J ends were trimmed by 0 bases and 7 bases, with 11 bases remaining between them. CDR3 sequence: CASSLDPRVNEQFF. The CDR3 region has the DNA TGCGCCAGCAGCTTGGACCCCAGAGTGAATGAGCAGTTCTTC.

The chain is built from TRBV29-1 and TRBJ2-3, with D hard to call. V was cut by 2 bases and J by 0 bases, with 18 bases left in between. Germline V gives CDR1 SQVTM, CDR2 ANQGSEA. This CDR3 is built from 17 residues. CDR3 in DNA: TGCAGCGTTGAATCCCCTGACCCGCGGTCTAGCACAGATACGCAGTATTTT. Protein sequence: CSVESPDPRSSTDTQYF.

The genes are TRBV5-6 and TRBJ1-4; 8 bases are shared with TRBD1. V shed 4 bases and J 7 bases; nucleotides not matched to a gene: 9. The CDR3 totals 15 residues. Germline values: CDR1 SGHDT, CDR2 YYEEEE. CDR3 nucleotide sequence: TGTGCCAGCAGCGCGCTGACAGGGGAGGGTGAAAAACTGTTTTTT. Encoded protein: CASSALTGEGEKLFF.

This clone was picked up a small number of times. The chain links TRBV11-3 to TRBJ1-5; unclear D gene. V lost 6 bases, J lost 0 bases, and 15 bases lay in between. CDR1 SGHNT and CDR2 YENEEA come from the germline V gene. The CDR3 is 16 residues long. The CDR3: CASSCQKSNSNQPQHF. CDR3 DNA: TGTGCCAGCAGTTGTCAGAAAAGTAATAGCAATCAGCCCCAGCATTTT.

The chain uses TRBV9 and TRBJ1-5; unclear D gene. Germline V CDR1 and CDR2: SGDLS, YYNGEE. This CDR3 comprises 15 residues. V dropped 2 bases and J dropped 2 bases, with 11 bases sitting between them. This CDR3 reads CASSVTPDGNQPQHF. The CDR3, as DNA: TGTGCCAGCAGCGTGACACCGGATGGCAATCAGCCCCAGCATTTT.

This chain links TRBV5-1 with TRBJ1-1, with D uncertain. Between the trimmed V and J ends, which lost 3 bases and 5 bases, there was a span of 14 bases. CDR1 is SGHRS and CDR2 is YFSETQ in the germline V gene. The CDR3 is 14 residues long. The CDR3 DNA reads TGCGCCAGCAGCTCGACTGGAGGGTGGACTGAAGCTTTCTTT. Amino acids: CASSSTGGWTEAFF.

J is TRBJ1-1 and V is TRBV7-9; 8 bases map to TRBD1. The germline V gene encodes CDR1 SEHNR and CDR2 FQNEAQ (reference sequence). The trim removed 0 bases at V and 2 bases at J, leaving 2 bases unmatched. The CDR3 has 15 residues. CDR3 DNA: TGTGCCAGCAGCTTAGCGACAGGGGTTAACACTGAAGCTTTCTTT. Translating gives CASSLATGVNTEAFF.

V gene TRBV7-9 combines with J gene TRBJ2-3, with no clear D. CDR1 and CDR2 (germline): SEHNR, FQNEAQ (reference sequence). The V end lost 1 base, the J end lost 3 bases, and 2 bases lay between the germline ends. The CDR3 is made up of 12 amino acids. The CDR3 bases are TGTGCCAGCAGCTTAGATACAGATACGCAGTATTTT. Amino acid sequence: CASSLDTDTQYF.

This chain uses TRBV19 with TRBJ1-1; maybe TRBD1 (6 bases). CDR1 is LNHDA, CDR2 SQIVND, per germline (reference sequence). V gave up 3 bases and J gave up 7 bases, with 12 bases separating them. The CDR3 spans 13 residues. CDR3 protein: CASSMGAGFEAFF. In nucleotides, the CDR3 is TGTGCCAGTAGTATGGGGGCAGGCTTTGAAGCTTTCTTT.

The chain uses TRBV9 and TRBJ2-5, with 7 bases fitting TRBD1. This CDR3 spans 17 amino acids. Germline loops: CDR1 SGDLS, CDR2 YYNGEE. V dropped 3 bases and J dropped 10; count of bases not matched to a gene: 21. Here the CDR3 DNA reads TGTGCCAGCAGCGCCTACGATGGGACAGCTGGCCGAGGGGACCAGTACTTC. It specifies CASSAYDGTAGRGDQYF.